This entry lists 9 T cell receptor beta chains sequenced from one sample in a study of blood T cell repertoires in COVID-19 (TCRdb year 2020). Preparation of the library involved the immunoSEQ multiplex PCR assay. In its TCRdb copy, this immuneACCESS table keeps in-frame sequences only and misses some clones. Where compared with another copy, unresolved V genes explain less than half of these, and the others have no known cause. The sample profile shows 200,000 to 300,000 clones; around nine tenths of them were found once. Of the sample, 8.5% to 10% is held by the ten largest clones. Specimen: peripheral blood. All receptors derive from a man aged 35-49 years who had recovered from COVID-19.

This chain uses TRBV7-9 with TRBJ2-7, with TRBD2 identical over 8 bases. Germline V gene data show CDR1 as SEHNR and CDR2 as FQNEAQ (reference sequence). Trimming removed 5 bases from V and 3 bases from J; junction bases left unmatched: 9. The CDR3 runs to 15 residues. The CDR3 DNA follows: TGTGCCAGCAGCCCCGACGGGGGGGGATTCTACGAGCAGTACTTC. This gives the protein CASSPDGGGFYEQYF. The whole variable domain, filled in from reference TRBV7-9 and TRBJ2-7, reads DTGVSQNPRHKITKRGQNVTFRCDPISEHNRLYWYRQTLGQGPEFLTYFQNEAQLEKSRLLSDRFSAERPKGSFSTLEIQRTEQGDSAMYLCASSPDGGGFYEQYFGPGTRLTVT.

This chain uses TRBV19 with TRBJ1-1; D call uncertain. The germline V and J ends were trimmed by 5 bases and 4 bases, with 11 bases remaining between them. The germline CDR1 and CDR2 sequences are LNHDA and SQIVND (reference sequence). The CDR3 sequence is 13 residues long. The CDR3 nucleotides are TGTGCCAGTAGTTGGAGAGTGGCCACTGAAGCTTTCTTT. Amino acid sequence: CASSWRVATEAFF.

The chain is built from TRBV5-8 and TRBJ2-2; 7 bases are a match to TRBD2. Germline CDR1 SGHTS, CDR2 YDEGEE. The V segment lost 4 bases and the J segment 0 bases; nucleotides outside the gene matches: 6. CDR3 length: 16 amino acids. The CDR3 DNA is TGTGCCAGCAGCCCGGGACTAATCGCGAACACCGGGGAGCTGTTTTTT. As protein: CASSPGLIANTGELFF.

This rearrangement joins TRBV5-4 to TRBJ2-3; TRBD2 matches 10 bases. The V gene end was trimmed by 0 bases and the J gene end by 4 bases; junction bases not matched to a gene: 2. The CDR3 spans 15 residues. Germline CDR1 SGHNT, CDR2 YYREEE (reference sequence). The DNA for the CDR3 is TGTGCCAGCAGCTTGGGAGCGGGAGGGGCAGATACGCAGTATTTT. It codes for CASSLGAGGADTQYF.

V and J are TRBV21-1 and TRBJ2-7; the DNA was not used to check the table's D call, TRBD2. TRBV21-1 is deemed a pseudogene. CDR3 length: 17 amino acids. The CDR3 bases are TGTGCCAGCAGCAAAGCGCTCGGACTCGTCACGTCCTACGAGCAGTACTTC. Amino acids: CASSKALGLVTSYEQYF.

The CDR3 protein is CASSPRGNEAFF. The CDR3 DNA reads TGTGCCAGCTCACCAAGAGGGAATGAAGCTTTCTTT. The chain links TRBV18 to TRBJ1-1; the D is unclear. The CDR3 runs to 12 residues. The V and J ends lost 2 bases and 7 bases respectively, with 8 bases between them. Germline-derived CDR1 and CDR2 are KGHSH and LQKENI.

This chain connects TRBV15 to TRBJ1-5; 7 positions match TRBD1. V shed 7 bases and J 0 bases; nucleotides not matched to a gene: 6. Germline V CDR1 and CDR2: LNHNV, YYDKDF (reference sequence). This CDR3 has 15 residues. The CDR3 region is CATNRGQYSNQPQHF. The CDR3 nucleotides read TGTGCCACCAACAGGGGCCAGTATAGCAATCAGCCCCAGCATTTT.

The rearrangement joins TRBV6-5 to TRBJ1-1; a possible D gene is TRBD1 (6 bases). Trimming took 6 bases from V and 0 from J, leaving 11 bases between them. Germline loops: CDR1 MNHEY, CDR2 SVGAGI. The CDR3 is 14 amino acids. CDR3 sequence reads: CASSNRAMNTEAFF. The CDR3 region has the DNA TGTGCCAGCAGCAACAGGGCGATGAACACTGAAGCTTTCTTT.

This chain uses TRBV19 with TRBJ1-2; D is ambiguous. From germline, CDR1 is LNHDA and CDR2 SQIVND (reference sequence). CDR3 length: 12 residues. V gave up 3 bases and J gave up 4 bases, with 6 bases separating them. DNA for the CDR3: TGTGCCAGTAGTATTGTCAGCTATGGCTACACCTTC. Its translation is CASSIVSYGYTF.